This T cell receptor beta chain was captured by sequencing in a study of OX40 agonist ivuxolimab in advanced cancers. Study information: Patients received ivuxolimab, an agonistic anti-OX40 (CD134) antibody. Ivuxolimab doses were 0.01, 0.1, 0.3, 1.5, 3 or 10 mg/kg every 2 weeks.

Points on this clone: Its antigen is unidentified.

Only in-frame clones appear in the TCRdb table, and some are missing; sequencing was by immunoSEQ multiplex PCR. The sample lists around 68,000 clones, around 86% occurring once. Findings of the study overall: People who partly responded at 0.1-3.0 mg/kg had some of the least clonal expansion seen.

This CDR3 has 19 residues. The study sampled blood at baseline, cycle 4 day 1, and cycle 7 day 1. The chain has TRBV21-1 and TRBJ1-5; the table's D call, TRBD1, was not checked against the DNA. TRBV21-1 is described as a pseudogene. This specimen was CD4+ or CD8+ T cells sorted from blood, taken in a trial of the OX40 agonist ivuxolimab. The TCR comes from an adult with an advanced solid tumor such as melanoma, head and neck, liver or kidney cancer. The CDR3 loop is CASSKALSFRGARVQPQHF. The CDR3 coding sequence is TGTGCCAGCAGCAAAGCGCTAAGTTTCAGGGGAGCTAGGGTTCAGCCCCAGCATTTT.